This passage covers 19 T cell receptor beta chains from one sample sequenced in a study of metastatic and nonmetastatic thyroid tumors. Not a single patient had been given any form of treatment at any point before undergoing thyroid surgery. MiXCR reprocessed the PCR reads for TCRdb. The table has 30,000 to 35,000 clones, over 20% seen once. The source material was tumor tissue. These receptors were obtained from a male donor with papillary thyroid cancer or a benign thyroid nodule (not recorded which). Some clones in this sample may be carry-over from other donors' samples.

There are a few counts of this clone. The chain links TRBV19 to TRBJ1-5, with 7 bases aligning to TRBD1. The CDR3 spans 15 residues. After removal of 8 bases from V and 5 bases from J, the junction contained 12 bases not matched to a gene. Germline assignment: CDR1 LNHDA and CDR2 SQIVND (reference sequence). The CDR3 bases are TGTGCCAGTGCCTCTGAGGGACAGTTCTATCAGCCCCAGCATTTT. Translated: CASASEGQFYQPQHF.

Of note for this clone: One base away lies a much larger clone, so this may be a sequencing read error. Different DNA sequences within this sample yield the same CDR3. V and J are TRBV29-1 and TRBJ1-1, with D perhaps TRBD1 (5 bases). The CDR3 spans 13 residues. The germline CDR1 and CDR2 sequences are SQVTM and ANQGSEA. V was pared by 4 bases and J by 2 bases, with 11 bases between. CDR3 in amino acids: CSVALGANTEAFF. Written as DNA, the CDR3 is TGCAGCGTTGCTCTTGGGGCTAACACTGAAGCTTTCTTT.

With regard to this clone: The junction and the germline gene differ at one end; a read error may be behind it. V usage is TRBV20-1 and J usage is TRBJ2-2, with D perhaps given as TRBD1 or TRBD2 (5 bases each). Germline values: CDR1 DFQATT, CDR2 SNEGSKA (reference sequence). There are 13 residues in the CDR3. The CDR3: CSASTGVTGELFF. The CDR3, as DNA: TGCAGTGCAAGTACAGGAGTCACCGGGGAGCTTTTTTTT.

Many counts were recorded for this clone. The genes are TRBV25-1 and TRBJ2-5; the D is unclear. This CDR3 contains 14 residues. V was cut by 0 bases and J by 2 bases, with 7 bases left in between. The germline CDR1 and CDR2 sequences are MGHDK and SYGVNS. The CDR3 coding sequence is TGTGCCAGCAGTGAATACGGGCCACAAGAGACCCAGTACTTC. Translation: CASSEYGPQETQYF. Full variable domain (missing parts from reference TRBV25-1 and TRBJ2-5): EADIYQTPRYLVIGTGKKITLECSQTMGHDKMYWYQQDPGMELHLIHYSYGVNSTEKGDLSSESTVSRIRTEHFPLTLESARPSHTSQYLCASSEYGPQETQYFGPGTRLLVL.

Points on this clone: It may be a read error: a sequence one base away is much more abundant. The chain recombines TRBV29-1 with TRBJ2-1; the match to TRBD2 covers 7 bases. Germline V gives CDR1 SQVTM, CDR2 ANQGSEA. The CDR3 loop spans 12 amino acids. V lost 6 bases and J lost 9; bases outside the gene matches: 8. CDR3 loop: CSVSSGPSEQFF. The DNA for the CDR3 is TGCAGCGTGTCTAGCGGACCCAGTGAGCAGTTCTTC.

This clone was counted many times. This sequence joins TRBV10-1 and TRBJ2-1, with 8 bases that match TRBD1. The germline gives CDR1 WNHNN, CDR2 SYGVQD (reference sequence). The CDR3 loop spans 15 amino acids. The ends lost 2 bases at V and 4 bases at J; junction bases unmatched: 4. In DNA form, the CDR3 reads TGCGCCAGCAGTGAGGGGACAGGCTTTTACAATGAGCAGTTCTTC. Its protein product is CASSEGTGFYNEQFF.

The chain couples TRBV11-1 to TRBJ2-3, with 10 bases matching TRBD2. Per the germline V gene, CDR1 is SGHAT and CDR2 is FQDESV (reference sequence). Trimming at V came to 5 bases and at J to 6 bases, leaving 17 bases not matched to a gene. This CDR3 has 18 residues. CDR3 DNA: TGTGCCAGCAGCCCCCCTAGCGGGAGAATCAGGGGGGGGGATACGCAGTATTTT. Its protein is CASSPPSGRIRGGDTQYF.

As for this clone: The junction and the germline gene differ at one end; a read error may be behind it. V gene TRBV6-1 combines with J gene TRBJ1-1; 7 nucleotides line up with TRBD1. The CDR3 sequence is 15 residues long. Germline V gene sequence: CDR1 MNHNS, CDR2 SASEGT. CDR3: CASSQQGVMNTEAFF. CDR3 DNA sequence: TGTGCTAGCAGTCAGCAGGGGGTTATGAACACTGAAGCTTTCTTT.

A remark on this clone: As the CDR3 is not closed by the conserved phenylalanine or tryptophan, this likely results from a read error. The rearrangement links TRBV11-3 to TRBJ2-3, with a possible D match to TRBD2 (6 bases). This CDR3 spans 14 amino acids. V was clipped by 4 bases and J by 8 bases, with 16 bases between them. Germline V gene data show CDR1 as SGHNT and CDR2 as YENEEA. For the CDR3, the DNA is TGTGCCAGCAGCTCCGGGACTGATTCAGGTACGCAGTATTCT. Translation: CASSSGTDSGTQYS.

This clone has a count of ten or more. CDR3 bases: TGTGCCAGCAGCCAAGCCCGAGTAGCGATCGCCGGGGAGCTGTTTTTT. Translated, it gives CASSQARVAIAGELFF. The V gene is TRBV3-1, the J gene TRBJ2-2, with D maybe TRBD2 (5 bases). The CDR3 loop spans 16 amino acids. CDR1 is LGHDT and CDR2 is YNNKEL in the germline V gene (reference sequence). Trimming shortened V by 1 base and J by 6 bases, and 15 bases separated the two germline ends.

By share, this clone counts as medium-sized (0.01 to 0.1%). This CDR3 is CASRGTGANLNQPQHF. Here the CDR3 DNA reads TGTGCCAGCAGAGGGACAGGGGCAAATCTCAATCAGCCCCAGCATTTT. The chain couples TRBV2 to TRBJ1-5; 10 bases fit TRBD1. CDR1 and CDR2 from the germline V gene are SNHLY and FYNNEI. The CDR3 covers 16 residues. Unmatched junction bases numbered 8, after V lost 6 bases and J lost 3 bases. The complete variable domain, with remaining parts taken from reference TRBV2 and TRBJ1-5, reads EPEVTQTPSHQVTQMGQEVILRCVPISNHLYFYWYRQILGQKVEFLVSFYNNEISEKSEIFDDQFSVERPDGSNFTLKIRSTKLEDSAMYFCASRGTGANLNQPQHFGDGTRLSIL.

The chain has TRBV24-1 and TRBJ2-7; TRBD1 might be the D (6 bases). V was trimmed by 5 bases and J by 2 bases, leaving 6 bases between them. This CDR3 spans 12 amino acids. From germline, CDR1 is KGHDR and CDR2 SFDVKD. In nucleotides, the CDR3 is TGTGCCACCAGTGGGGACACCTACGAGCAGTACTTC. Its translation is CATSGDTYEQYF.

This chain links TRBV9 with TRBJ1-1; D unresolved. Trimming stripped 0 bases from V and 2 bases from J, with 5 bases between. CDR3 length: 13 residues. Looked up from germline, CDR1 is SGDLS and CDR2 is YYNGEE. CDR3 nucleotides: TGTGCCAGCAGCGTAGCTGATAACACTGAAGCTTTCTTT. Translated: CASSVADNTEAFF.

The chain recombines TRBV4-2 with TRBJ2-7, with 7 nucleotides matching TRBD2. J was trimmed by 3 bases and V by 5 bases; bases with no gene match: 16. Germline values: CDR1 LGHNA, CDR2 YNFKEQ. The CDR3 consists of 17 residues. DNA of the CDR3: TGTGCCAGCAGCAACCTTGGGGCCGGGAGGCGGCACTACGAGCAGTACTTC. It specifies CASSNLGAGRRHYEQYF.

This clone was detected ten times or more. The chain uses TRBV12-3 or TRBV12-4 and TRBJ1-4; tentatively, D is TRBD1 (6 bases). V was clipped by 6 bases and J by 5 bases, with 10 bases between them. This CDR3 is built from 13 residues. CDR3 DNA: TGTGCCAGCAGCCAGGGGTCAAATGAAAAACTGTTTTTT. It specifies CASSQGSNEKLFF.

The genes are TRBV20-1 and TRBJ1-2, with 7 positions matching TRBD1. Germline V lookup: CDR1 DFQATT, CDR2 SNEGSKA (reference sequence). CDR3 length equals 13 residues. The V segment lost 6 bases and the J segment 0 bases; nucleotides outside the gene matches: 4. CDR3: CSAPGQSNYGYTF. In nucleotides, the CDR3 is TGCAGTGCGCCGGGACAGTCTAACTATGGCTACACCTTC.

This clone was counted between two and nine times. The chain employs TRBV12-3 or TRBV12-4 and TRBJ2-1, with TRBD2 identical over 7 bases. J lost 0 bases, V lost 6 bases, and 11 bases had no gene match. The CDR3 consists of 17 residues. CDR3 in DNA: TGTGCCAGCAGCTCAACTAGCGCCGAGAGCTCCTACAATGAGCAGTTCTTC. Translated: CASSSTSAESSYNEQFF.

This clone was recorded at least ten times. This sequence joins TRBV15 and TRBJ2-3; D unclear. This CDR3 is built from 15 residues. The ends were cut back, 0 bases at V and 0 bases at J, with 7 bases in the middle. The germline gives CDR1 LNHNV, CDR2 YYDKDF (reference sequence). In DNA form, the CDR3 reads TGTGCCACCAGCAGAGATAAGGATAGCACAGATACGCAGTATTTT. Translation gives CATSRDKDSTDTQYF.

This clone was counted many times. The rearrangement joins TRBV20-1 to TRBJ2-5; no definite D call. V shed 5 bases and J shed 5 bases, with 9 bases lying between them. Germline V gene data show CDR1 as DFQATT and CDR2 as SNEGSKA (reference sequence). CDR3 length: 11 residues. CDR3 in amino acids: CSALHRETQYF. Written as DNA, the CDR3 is TGCAGTGCTCTCCACCGGGAGACCCAGTACTTC.